This TCR beta chain was obtained from a study of blood T cell repertoires in COVID-19. Study details: T cells, B-cell-depleted T cells, or PBMCs provided the cDNA or gDNA that served as material.

The method was immunoSEQ multiplex PCR; TCRdb's version includes in-frame clones alone and lacks a portion of them. The table includes 200,000 to 250,000 clones, over 75% detected once. The receptor was isolated from a man aged 25-40 years who had recovered from COVID-19. The sequencing input was peripheral blood.

CDR3: CASSLATASVIETQYF. For the CDR3, the DNA is TGTGCCAGCAGCTTGGCCACCGCTAGCGTAATTGAGACCCAGTACTTC. The V call is TRBV5-4, the J call TRBJ2-5; tentative D call: TRBD2 (6 bases). Germline V lookup: CDR1 SGHNT, CDR2 YYREEE (reference sequence). Trimming pared 0 bases from V and 5 bases from J, leaving 17 bases between. The CDR3 totals 16 residues.